The next 21 T cell receptor beta chains were all read from a single sample in a study of blood T cell repertoires in COVID-19. Profiled with immunoSEQ multiplex PCR; TCRdb holds only in-frame clones, not every one. The sample lists about 230,000 clones, 83% occurring once. Sequencing was done on a sample of peripheral blood. These receptors originate from a woman aged 50 to 60 with acute or convalescent COVID-19.

The chain carries TRBV3-1 (or the pseudogene TRBV3-2) and TRBJ2-7, with 7 bases matching TRBD2. V lost 1 base and J lost 2; bases outside the gene matches: 5. The CDR3 has 15 residues. CDR1 is LGHDT and CDR2 is YNNKEL in the germline V gene (reference sequence). The CDR3 reads CASSQALAEAYEQYF. CDR3 DNA: TGTGCCAGCAGCCAAGCCCTAGCGGAGGCCTACGAGCAGTACTTC.

The rearrangement uses TRBV27 and TRBJ2-7, with 9 bases fitting TRBD1. Germline CDR1 is MNHEY and CDR2 is SMNVEV (reference sequence). This CDR3 comprises 16 residues. J was trimmed by 0 bases and V by 6 bases; bases with no gene match: 9. CDR3: CASSLTGTGSSYEQYF. The CDR3 bases are TGTGCCAGCAGCCTTACCGGGACAGGGAGCTCCTACGAGCAGTACTTC.

The chain carries TRBV6-5 and TRBJ2-7; TRBD1 is a possible D gene (5 bases). The CDR3 covers 13 residues. V was clipped by 6 bases and J by 2 bases, with 11 bases between them. Per the germline V gene, CDR1 is MNHEY and CDR2 is SVGAGI. The CDR3 DNA sequence: TGTGCCAGCAGCGCCGACAGTACCTACGAGCAGTACTTC. Translating it yields CASSADSTYEQYF.

The V gene is TRBV28, the J gene TRBJ1-2, with unresolved D. Germline V CDR1 and CDR2: MDHEN, SYDVKM. V lost 2 bases and J 1 base, leaving 5 bases between the germline ends. CDR3 length: 13 amino acids. DNA of the CDR3: TGTGCCAGCAGTTTACAAAATAACTATGGCTACACCTTC. Protein sequence: CASSLQNNYGYTF.

The chain recombines TRBV6-2 or TRBV6-3 with TRBJ2-7; 8 positions agree with TRBD1. Germline CDR1 MNHEY, CDR2 SVGEGT. V trimming: 2 bases; J trimming: 5 bases; junction bases outside the gene matches: 8. This CDR3 contains 15 residues. CDR3 in DNA: TGTGCCAGCAGTTACGCGGACAGGGTAATCGACGAGCAGTACTTC. Residues: CASSYADRVIDEQYF.

The chain couples TRBV5-1 to TRBJ2-2; 9 positions match TRBD1. Germline loops: CDR1 SGHRS, CDR2 YFSETQ. Germline trimming cut 4 bases from V and 7 bases from J; bases unmatched to any gene: 8. CDR3 size: 15 residues. For the CDR3, the DNA is TGCGCCAGCAGCCCTAGGACAGGGGACGGCGGGGAGCTGTTTTTT. This encodes CASSPRTGDGGELFF. Supplemented by reference TRBV5-1 and TRBJ2-2, the full variable domain reads KAGVTQTPRYLIKTRGQQVTLSCSPISGHRSVSWYQQTPGQGLQFLFEYFSETQRNKGNFPGRFSGRQFSNSRSEMNVSTLELGDSALYLCASSPRTGDGGELFFGEGSRLTVL.

V gene TRBV24-1 combines with J gene TRBJ2-3; 9 positions match TRBD2. The ends lost 6 bases at V and 3 bases at J; junction bases unmatched: 3. Looked up from germline, CDR1 is KGHDR and CDR2 is SFDVKD. This CDR3 spans 14 amino acids. The CDR3 sequence is CATSPSGGTDTQYF. In nucleotides, the CDR3 is TGTGCCACCAGTCCCAGCGGGGGGACAGATACGCAGTATTTT.

The chain has TRBV7-6 and TRBJ2-1; 9 nucleotides match TRBD2. CDR1 and CDR2 (germline): SGHVS, FNYEAQ. This CDR3 is built from 16 residues. V shed 1 base, J shed 10 bases, and the junction held 11 bases outside the gene matches. CDR3: CASSLVNPSGAREQFF. The CDR3 DNA is TGTGCCAGCAGCTTAGTGAATCCTAGCGGGGCTCGGGAGCAGTTCTTC. Combining the CDR3 with reference TRBV7-6 and TRBJ2-1 gives the whole variable domain GAGVSQSPRYKVTKRGQDVALRCDPISGHVSLYWYRQALGQGPEFLTYFNYEAQQDKSGLPNDRFSAERPEGSISTLTIQRTEQRDSAMYRCASSLVNPSGAREQFFGPGTRLTVL.

The CDR3 here is CASSPRGSGGFSYNEQFF. In DNA form, the CDR3 reads TGTGCCAGCTCACCGCGGGGATCAGGGGGTTTCTCCTACAATGAGCAGTTCTTC. The chain recombines TRBV18 with TRBJ2-1; TRBD1 might be the D (7 bases). Trimming took 3 bases from V and 0 from J, leaving 18 bases between them. The germline CDR1 and CDR2 sequences are KGHSH and LQKENI. The CDR3 is 18 amino acids.

The chain carries TRBV30 and TRBJ2-1, with 8 bases fitting TRBD2. Germline V CDR1 and CDR2: GTSNPN, SVGIG (reference sequence). The V segment lost 4 bases and the J segment 2 bases; nucleotides outside the gene matches: 7. This CDR3 has 15 amino acids. The CDR3 protein is CAWTWTSQTYNEQFF. CDR3 bases: TGTGCCTGGACCTGGACTAGCCAAACCTACAATGAGCAGTTCTTC.

The CDR3 region is CSVDLGGADNEQFF. The CDR3 nucleotides are TGCAGCGTTGATCTAGGCGGAGCCGACAATGAGCAGTTCTTC. This chain joins TRBV29-1 and TRBJ2-1, with D hard to call. CDR1 and CDR2 (germline): SQVTM, ANQGSEA. The CDR3 is 14 residues long. V shed 3 bases and J shed 5 bases, with 14 bases lying between them.

V and J are TRBV4-2 and TRBJ2-7; D possibly corresponds to TRBD1 (5 bases). This CDR3 region has 15 residues. Trimming removed 2 bases at V and 0 bases at J, with 11 bases between. The V gene's germline CDR1 is LGHNA and CDR2 YNFKEQ. The CDR3 nucleotides read TGTGCCAGCAGCCAACGAACAGGAAACTCCTACGAGCAGTACTTC. It encodes CASSQRTGNSYEQYF.

This clone was picked up one time. V and J are TRBV19 and TRBJ2-1; D possibly corresponds to TRBD1 (5 bases). Germline-derived CDR1 and CDR2 are LNHDA and SQIVND (reference sequence). V lost 5 bases and J 0 bases, leaving 11 bases between the germline ends. The CDR3 sequence is 15 residues long. CDR3: CASSAGMSSYNEQFF. The CDR3 DNA sequence: TGTGCCAGTAGTGCAGGGATGAGCTCCTACAATGAGCAGTTCTTC.

V usage is TRBV6-1 and J usage is TRBJ2-4, with D perhaps matching TRBD2 (5 bases). The CDR3 length is 14 residues. V shed 2 bases and J shed 5 bases, with 10 bases lying between them. Germline CDR1 reads MNHNS; CDR2 reads SASEGT. CDR3 amino acids: CASSEFGSENIQYF. Here the CDR3 DNA reads TGTGCCAGCAGTGAATTTGGTAGCGAAAACATTCAGTACTTC.

The chain uses TRBV6-2 or TRBV6-3 and TRBJ2-7; the D gene is possibly TRBD2 (7 bases). The CDR3 runs 13 residues. Germline V gene lookup returns CDR1 MNHEY and CDR2 SVGEGT. The V end was cut by 5 bases, the J end by 5 bases, with 13 bases between. DNA for the CDR3: TGTGCCAGCAGTCGAGGGGGGGCAGACGAGCAGTACTTC. Its protein is CASSRGGADEQYF.

The rearrangement links TRBV4-1 to TRBJ2-7; TRBD2 matches 8 bases. The V and J ends lost 1 base and 0 bases, in that order; junction bases with no gene match: 5. Germline lookup yields CDR1 MGHRA and CDR2 YSYEKL. This CDR3 region has 16 residues. CDR3 sequence reads: CASSQGTRGGSYEQYF. CDR3 nucleotides: TGCGCCAGCAGCCAAGGAACTCGGGGGGGCTCCTACGAGCAGTACTTC.

The chain carries TRBV6-2 or TRBV6-3 and TRBJ2-3; D may be TRBD2 (5 bases). Between the trimmed V and J ends, which lost 1 base and 6 bases, there was a span of 11 bases. The CDR3 length is 14 residues. CDR1 and CDR2 from the germline V gene are MNHEY and SVGEGT. CDR3 in amino acids: CASSYFGRRDTQYF. CDR3 coding DNA: TGTGCCAGCAGTTACTTTGGAAGGAGGGATACGCAGTATTTT.

The chain recombines TRBV28 with TRBJ1-2; tentative D call: TRBD1 (5 bases). Germline loops: CDR1 MDHEN, CDR2 SYDVKM. CDR3 length: 14 amino acids. Trimming removed 2 bases from V and 7 bases from J, with 14 bases in between. CDR3 residues: CASSLLGGVSGYTF. CDR3 DNA sequence: TGTGCCAGCAGTTTACTCGGGGGGGTTAGTGGCTACACCTTC.

This clone was seen only once. The chain uses TRBV7-2 and TRBJ2-7; 7 bases fit TRBD1. Germline V CDR1 and CDR2: SGHTA, FQGNSA. The trim removed 1 base at V and 4 bases at J, leaving 4 bases unmatched. The CDR3 has 14 amino acids. Here the CDR3 reads CASSLVGQSYEQYF. The DNA for the CDR3 is TGTGCCAGCAGCTTAGTGGGACAGTCGTACGAGCAGTACTTC.

The J gene is TRBJ2-2, the V gene TRBV27, with 10 bases that match TRBD2. V lost 5 bases, J lost 9 bases, and 12 bases stayed unmatched. The CDR3 totals 16 residues. Germline V CDR1 and CDR2: MNHEY, SMNVEV (reference sequence). The CDR3 region is CASSPRTSGRLRELFF. The CDR3 nucleotides are TGTGCCAGCAGTCCCAGGACTAGCGGTCGCTTGAGGGAGCTGTTTTTT.

The chain combines TRBV4-1 with TRBJ1-5; TRBD1 aligns across 8 bases. V shed 2 bases, J shed 1 base, and the junction held 7 bases outside the gene matches. This CDR3 comprises 17 residues. Germline V lookup: CDR1 MGHRA, CDR2 YSYEKL. CDR3 bases: TGCGCCAGCAGCCAACGGGACAGGCCTTCGAGCAATCAGCCCCAGCATTTT. Residues: CASSQRDRPSSNQPQHF.